This is a list of T cell receptor beta chains from one sample in a study of graft-versus-host responses after intestinal transplantation. These receptors are not linked to any known antigen. The method was immunoSEQ multiplex PCR; TCRdb's version includes in-frame clones alone and lacks a portion of them. The top ten hold 2.5% to 3.5% of the sample, which has about 120,000 clones, roughly 95% seen once. Sequencing used unstimulated CD8+ T cells sorted from spleen or lymph node cells, obtained before intestinal transplant. The receptors come from a human donor who received an intestinal transplant. Both conserved end residues are part of each CDR3. The order of the fields is CDR3 length, V gene, J gene, clone size, D gene, CDR3 DNA, CDR3 protein. D genes are given only for firm matches. The size field is filled for only some rows; it gives once, few, many or a size class.

15	TRBV4-1	TRBJ2-7	NA	TRBD1	TGCGCCAGCAGCGAATACAGGGGTGAAACCTACGAGCAGTACTTC	CASSEYRGETYEQYF
16	TRBV18	TRBJ2-7	NA	TRBD2	TGTGCCAGCTCACCCCTCAGCGGGACCGGCCCCTACGAGCAGTACTTC	CASSPLSGTGPYEQYF
12	TRBV6-1	TRBJ1-2	NA	NA	TGTGCCAGCAGTGAACTTAGCTATGGCTACACCTTC	CASSELSYGYTF
14	TRBV4-1	TRBJ2-7	NA	NA	TGCGCCAGCAGCCAAGATTTGGCTAGTAGCGAGCAGTACTTC	CASSQDLASSEQYF
13	TRBV5-1	TRBJ2-7	NA	NA	TGCGCCAGCAGCTTCGGGGAAAGCTACGAGCAGTACTTC	CASSFGESYEQYF
19	TRBV28	TRBJ2-7	NA	TRBD2	TGTGCCAGCAGCACTATCCTAGCGGGAGCCAAGCTGAGCTCTTACGAGCAGTACTTC	CASSTILAGAKLSSYEQYF
17	TRBV6-1	TRBJ1-3	NA	NA	TGTGCCAGCAGTGAACTTAGACAGGAATCCTCTGGAAACACCATATATTTT	CASSELRQESSGNTIYF
16	TRBV6-5	TRBJ2-1	NA	NA	TGTGCCAGCAGTTACGGCGGCATCCAGTGGAACAATGAGCAGTTCTTC	CASSYGGIQWNNEQFF
15	TRBV6-5	TRBJ2-1	NA	TRBD2	TGTGCCAGCGTTCCGGTTACGGGAGGTCCCTATGAGCAGTTCTTC	CASVPVTGGPYEQFF
15	TRBV4-1	TRBJ2-5	NA	NA	TGCGCCAGCAGCCAAGATTGGAGCGAGCAAGAGACCCAGTACTTC	CASSQDWSEQETQYF
15	TRBV28	TRBJ2-7	NA	NA	TGTGCCAGCAGGCGCCGGGCCCAGGGGATCGACGAGCAGTACTTC	CASRRRAQGIDEQYF
15	TRBV21-1	TRBJ1-2	few	NA	TGTGCCAGCAGCAAAATAGGGCACAGGGGGGAGGGCTACACCTTC	CASSKIGHRGEGYTF
14	TRBV27	TRBJ1-1	NA	TRBD1	TGTGCCAGCAGTTTATCGACAGGGACCACTGAAGCTTTCTTT	CASSLSTGTTEAFF
19	TRBV12-1	TRBJ1-4	NA	NA	TGTGCCAGCAGCTTTTGGGGGACAGGGGTCGCGGGTATGTCTGAAAAACTGTTTTTT	CASSFWGTGVAGMSEKLFF
14	TRBV18	TRBJ2-7	NA	TRBD1	TGTGCCAGCTCTCTCCACAGGGGGCCGAACGAGCAGTACTTC	CASSLHRGPNEQYF
14	TRBV9	TRBJ1-1	NA	NA	TGTGCCAGCAGCGTAGCGGAGGGCCCCTTTGAAGCTTTCTTT	CASSVAEGPFEAFF
14	TRBV29-1	TRBJ2-2	NA	NA	TGCAGCGTTGAAGTGGGGTTGCCGGCCGGGGAGCTGTTTTTT	CSVEVGLPAGELFF
13	TRBV9	TRBJ1-2	NA	NA	TGTGCCAGCAGCGTTGGAGGGTTTGATGGCTACACCTTC	CASSVGGFDGYTF
16	TRBV4-2	TRBJ2-7	NA	TRBD2	TGTGCCAGCAGCCAAGATAGCAGCGGGAGGGCCTACGAGCAGTACTTC	CASSQDSSGRAYEQYF
14	TRBV5-6	TRBJ1-1	NA	NA	TGTGCCAGCAGCTTCGGGAACTATGGCACTGAAGCTTTCTTT	CASSFGNYGTEAFF
13	TRBV5-6	TRBJ2-2	NA	TRBD2	TGTGCCAGCAGCTGGGGACTAGCCGGGGAGCTGTTTTTT	CASSWGLAGELFF
13	TRBV27	TRBJ2-3	NA	NA	TGTGCCAGCAGTCTAACCAGCACAGATACGCAGTATTTT	CASSLTSTDTQYF
15	TRBV4-3	TRBJ2-3	once	TRBD1	TGCGCCAGCAGCCCTCGGACAGGGGGCACAGATACGCAGTATTTT	CASSPRTGGTDTQYF
14	TRBV9	TRBJ2-7	NA	TRBD1	TGTGCCAGCAGCTCGGGACAGGGGGGCTATGAGCAGTACTTC	CASSSGQGGYEQYF